This T cell receptor beta chain was observed in a study of blood T cells in healthy people across ages. Background on the study: Every two T cells gave about one barcoded beta molecule via template switching.

Every sample had a minimum of 6 million PBMCs isolated. A second PCR, run for about 6 to 11 cycles, used a sample-barcoded 5' primer plus a J-beta primer mix. A 12-random-nucleotide template-switch adaptor tagged each cDNA molecule. Each single sample gave us at least 2.5 million CDR3-containing paired-end reads. TCRdb called the 5' RACE reads again in MiXCR, with one record for every CDR3 protein. The sample records some 780,000 distinct CDR3 sequences, 56% being singletons. The CDR3 is 15 amino acids. With V trimmed by 3 bases and J by 3 bases, 5 bases remained unmatched. Germline V gene data show CDR1 as SNHLY and CDR2 as FYNNEI. This clonotype appeared a single time.

Sequences were obtained from blood. The chain couples TRBV2 to TRBJ2-1; the match to TRBD2 covers 7 bases. The receptor comes from a man aged 40-49 years in good health. The CDR3 here is CASSEGGRGYNEQFF. The CDR3 bases are TGTGCCAGCAGTGAGGGGGGGAGGGGCTACAATGAGCAGTTCTTC.